This T cell receptor (beta chain) was captured by sequencing in a study of blood T cell repertoires in COVID-19. Study background: PBMCs, B-cell-depleted T cells, or T cells were the source of the cDNA or gDNA that made up the material.

Self-reported history from a screening survey and questionnaire set each donor's cohort. Cohort 3 recovery required two negative PCRs, clearance, or symptom resolution. The CDR3 is 12 residues long. Germline lookup yields CDR1 SNHLY and CDR2 FYNNEI. Trimming removed 7 bases at V and 4 bases at J, with 10 bases between. Original methodology: Nucleated cell counts were estimated from reference gene primer amplification. Measured with immunoSEQ multiplex PCR; TCRdb has only the in-frame clones, and not every one. V and J calls and clone size are copied from that table; D and trimming were computed from the DNA. The sample has 250,000 to 400,000 clones, around 87% seen once; the top ten hold under 5.5%.

The rearrangement joins TRBV2 to TRBJ1-2; no reliable D call. Sequenced material: PBMCs or T cells enriched from blood (not recorded which). This receptor was obtained from a woman aged 25 to 39 who had recovered from COVID-19. CDR3 region: CASIEESYGYTF. The DNA of the CDR3 is TGTGCCAGCATAGAGGAGTCCTATGGCTACACCTTC.